The 25 T cell receptor beta chains in this list originate from one sample, sequenced in a study of blood T cell repertoires in COVID-19. Repertoires were generated with immunoSEQ multiplex PCR, while TCRdb's copy carries only in-frame clones and drops some. The sample lists 60,000 to 65,000 clones, about two thirds occurring once. Sequenced: peripheral blood. These receptors all stem from a woman between 65 and 79 years old with COVID-19, enrolled during active disease.

V and J are TRBV7-9 and TRBJ1-1, with D tentatively TRBD1 (5 bases). The CDR3 is made up of 15 amino acids. V was pared by 5 bases and J by 7 bases, with 20 bases between. In germline, CDR1 is SEHNR, CDR2 FQNEAQ (reference sequence). CDR3 in DNA: TGTGCCAGCAGCCCGCGAGCAGGGTGGTGGGGTGAAGCTTTCTTT. It yields the protein CASSPRAGWWGEAFF.

In DNA form, the CDR3 reads TGTGCCATCAGTGGGGCTAGCGGGGAAAGCACAGATACGCAGTATTTT. Translated: CAISGASGESTDTQYF. V usage is TRBV10-3 and J usage is TRBJ2-3, with TRBD2 matching 9 bases. Germline values: CDR1 ENHRY, CDR2 SYGVKD. V shed 4 bases and J 0 bases; nucleotides not matched to a gene: 5. CDR3 length: 16 residues.

V usage is TRBV24-1 and J usage is TRBJ1-2, with 8 positions matching TRBD1. V gave up 4 bases and J gave up 4 bases; unmatched junction bases: 7. The CDR3 has 15 residues. CDR1 is KGHDR and CDR2 is SFDVKD in the germline V gene. CDR3 DNA sequence: TGTGCCACCAGTGACAAAGGACAGGGTGGCTATGGCTACACCTTC. Its protein product is CATSDKGQGGYGYTF.

The rearrangement links TRBV29-1 to TRBJ2-5; tentatively, D is TRBD1 (6 bases). The CDR3 totals 14 residues. The V end lost 5 bases, the J end lost 5 bases, and 18 bases lay between the germline ends. Germline V gene sequence: CDR1 SQVTM, CDR2 ANQGSEA. The CDR3 DNA reads TGCAGCGTTTGCTTCCAGGCCAGGGGCGAGACCCAGTACTTC. It translates to CSVCFQARGETQYF.

The V gene is TRBV15, the J gene TRBJ1-1, with TRBD1 as a possible D gene (6 bases). V gave up 1 base and J gave up 6 bases, with 12 bases separating them. Germline CDR1 reads LNHNV; CDR2 reads YYDKDF (reference sequence). There are 14 residues in the CDR3. CDR3 region: CATSRVRDRSEAFF. CDR3 nucleotides: TGTGCCACCAGCAGAGTTCGCGACAGGTCTGAAGCTTTCTTT.

The chain couples TRBV11-3 to TRBJ1-1; 7 bases line up with TRBD1. The J segment lost 1 base and the V segment lost 2 bases, leaving 4 bases of the junction unmatched. The CDR3 spans 15 residues. Germline V CDR1 and CDR2: SGHNT, YENEEA. The CDR3 sequence: CASSLRQGPNTEAFF. The CDR3, as DNA: TGTGCCAGCAGCTTACGACAGGGACCGAACACTGAAGCTTTCTTT.

This clone was counted between two and nine times. The chain employs TRBV6-6 and TRBJ1-1, with TRBD1 matching over 11 bases. J lost 1 base, V lost 7 bases, and 2 bases had no gene match. Germline CDR1 is MNHNY and CDR2 is SVGAGI (reference sequence). The CDR3 is made up of 14 amino acids. CDR3 DNA sequence: TGTGCCAGCATTGGACAGGGGGCGAACACTGAAGCTTTCTTT. Its translation: CASIGQGANTEAFF.

This clone was found once. The genes are TRBV7-2 and TRBJ2-3; D ambiguous. V gave up 3 bases and J gave up 0 bases, with 7 bases separating them. From germline, CDR1 is SGHTA and CDR2 FQGNSA. The CDR3 totals 14 residues. The CDR3 sequence: CASSLEQSTDTQYF. CDR3 nucleotides: TGTGCCAGCAGCTTGGAACAGAGCACAGATACGCAGTATTTT.

This rearrangement joins TRBV7-2 to TRBJ2-1; TRBD1 agrees at 7 bases. After removal of 3 bases from V and 6 bases from J, the junction contained 2 bases not matched to a gene. The CDR3 is made up of 13 amino acids. Germline CDR1 is SGHTA and CDR2 is FQGNSA. CDR3 in amino acids: CASSFSGGNEQFF. Here the CDR3 DNA reads TGTGCCAGCAGCTTTTCAGGGGGCAATGAGCAGTTCTTC. The whole variable domain, filled in from reference TRBV7-2 and TRBJ2-1, reads GAGVSQSPSNKVTEKGKDVELRCDPISGHTALYWYRQSLGQGLEFLIYFQGNSAPDKSGLPSDRFSAERTGGSVSTLTIQRTQQEDSAVYLCASSFSGGNEQFFGPGTRLTVL.

V is TRBV5-1 and J is TRBJ1-4; TRBD1 matches 7 bases. The germline V gene encodes CDR1 SGHRS and CDR2 YFSETQ. The ends lost 0 bases at V and 6 bases at J; junction bases unmatched: 5. The CDR3 is 15 residues long. The CDR3 DNA is TGCGCCAGCAGCTTGGGACAGGGTTCTGATGAAAAACTGTTTTTT. Amino acids: CASSLGQGSDEKLFF.

The chain combines TRBV7-3 with TRBJ1-2, with 11 bases lining up with TRBD1. V lost 1 base to trimming and J lost 4 bases; unmatched junction nucleotides: 8. The CDR3 runs to 17 residues. Germline CDR1 is SGHTA and CDR2 is FQGTGA. CDR3 residues: CASSLRRGTGGIYGYTF. The CDR3 DNA reads TGTGCCAGCAGCTTAAGAAGGGGGACAGGGGGTATCTATGGCTACACCTTC.

This clone was counted a single time. The rearrangement links TRBV11-1 to TRBJ2-1; TRBD2 matches at 11 bases. Germline V gives CDR1 SGHAT, CDR2 FQDESV (reference sequence). Trimming took 3 bases from V and 8 from J; bases not matched to a gene: 9. The CDR3 is made up of 16 amino acids. DNA for the CDR3: TGTGCCAGCAGCTTGCTCACTAGCGGGAGTTTTGATGAGCAGTTCTTC. Encoded protein: CASSLLTSGSFDEQFF.

V gene TRBV11-2 combines with J gene TRBJ2-1; 10 bases are a match to TRBD2. The germline CDR1 and CDR2 sequences are SGHAT and FQNNGV. The CDR3 extends over 14 amino acids. V lost 1 base, J lost 6 bases, and 0 bases stayed unmatched. This CDR3 is CASSLGLAGNEQFF. For the CDR3, the DNA is TGTGCCAGCAGCTTAGGACTAGCGGGCAATGAGCAGTTCTTC.

The J gene is TRBJ1-2, the V gene TRBV6-6; the D gene is possibly TRBD1 (6 bases). Germline values: CDR1 MNHNY, CDR2 SVGAGI (reference sequence). The CDR3 contains 16 residues. Deletions cut 6 bases from V and 8 bases from J, with 25 bases between. As DNA, the CDR3 is TGTGCCAGCAGAACCGGGGGGCGAGGGGCCGGAGGCGGCTACACCTTC. It is translated as CASRTGGRGAGGGYTF.

This clone has only a few counts. This chain joins TRBV7-9 and TRBJ2-7; D is unclear. There are 13 residues in the CDR3. V was shortened by 1 base and J by 7 bases, with 11 bases between the two germline ends. CDR1 and CDR2 (germline): SEHNR, FQNEAQ (reference sequence). CDR3: CASSLGAGWEQYV. CDR3 bases: TGTGCCAGCAGCTTAGGGGCAGGTTGGGAGCAGTACGTC.

The gene calls are TRBV7-3 and TRBJ2-3, with 13 bases that match TRBD2. From germline, CDR1 is SGHTA and CDR2 FQGTGA. The CDR3 consists of 16 residues. The J segment lost 6 bases and the V segment lost 5 bases, leaving 8 bases of the junction unmatched. The CDR3 spells CASSPLLAGGLDTQYF. Written as DNA, the CDR3 is TGTGCCAGCAGCCCGTTACTAGCGGGGGGGCTGGATACGCAGTATTTT.

Comments on this clone: In the same sample, other DNA sequences code for this CDR3. CDR3 coding DNA: TGTGCCAGCAGCCCAAGGGGCGGCGACACTGAAGCTTTCTTT. The encoded protein is CASSPRGGDTEAFF. The chain employs TRBV5-4 and TRBJ1-1, with D maybe TRBD1 (5 bases). The CDR3 contains 14 residues. Trimming took 4 bases from V and 3 from J, leaving 13 bases between them. Germline V CDR1 and CDR2: SGHNT, YYREEE (reference sequence). The complete variable domain, with remaining parts taken from reference TRBV5-4 and TRBJ1-1, reads ETGVTQSPTHLIKTRGQQVTLRCSSQSGHNTVSWYQQALGQGPQFIFQYYREEENGRGNFPPRFSGLQFPNYSSELNVNALELDDSALYLCASSPRGGDTEAFFGQGTRLTVV.

This clone was counted a single time. The chain links TRBV23-1 to TRBJ2-7, with a possible D match to TRBD2 (5 bases). TRBV23-1 is assigned to the ORF class and has an uncertain function. The CDR3 is made up of 10 amino acids. This CDR3 is CASSQTRVSV. The CDR3 DNA reads TGCGCCAGCAGTCAAACGCGGGTGTCGGTC.

This clone showed up just a few times. V usage is TRBV7-2 and J usage is TRBJ2-7, with D possibly TRBD2 on 6 matching bases. The CDR3 is 15 residues long. Germline CDR1 SGHTA, CDR2 FQGNSA. Trimming left V 2 bases short and J 7 bases short, with 18 bases between. CDR3 nucleotides: TGTGCCAGCAGCTTATGGGGGGACGGGGTAGGGGAGCAGTACGTC. This sequence encodes CASSLWGDGVGEQYV.

The V gene is TRBV7-9, the J gene TRBJ1-2; maybe TRBD1 (5 bases). In germline, CDR1 is SEHNR, CDR2 FQNEAQ (reference sequence). CDR3 length equals 14 residues. V lost 5 bases, J lost 3 bases, and 13 bases lay in between. As DNA, the CDR3 is TGTGCCAGCAGCCCCAGTTTAGGGGACTATGGCTACACCTTC. This gives the protein CASSPSLGDYGYTF.

V gene TRBV7-9 combines with J gene TRBJ1-2, with D unclear. The germline CDR1 and CDR2 sequences are SEHNR and FQNEAQ (reference sequence). V dropped 3 bases and J dropped 3 bases, with 11 bases sitting between them. The length of the CDR3 is 14 residues. CDR3 loop: CASSLAGRYYGYTF. The CDR3 DNA reads as TGTGCCAGCAGCTTGGCGGGCAGGTACTATGGCTACACCTTC.

This chain uses TRBV5-6 with TRBJ2-1; TRBD2 might be the D (5 bases). The ends were cut back, 7 bases at V and 2 bases at J, with 19 bases in the middle. The CDR3 is made up of 16 amino acids. Germline V gene sequence: CDR1 SGHDT, CDR2 YYEEEE. CDR3 region: CASVFGRSSPYNEQFF. The CDR3 region has the DNA TGTGCCAGCGTGTTCGGGCGGTCTAGCCCCTACAATGAGCAGTTCTTC.

This chain connects TRBV6-5 to TRBJ1-2, with a possible D match to TRBD1 (5 bases). The germline V gene has CDR1 MNHEY and CDR2 SVGAGI. Deletions cut 2 bases from V and 8 bases from J, with 6 bases between. The CDR3 length is 11 residues. CDR3 in DNA: TGTGCCAGCAGTTACGGGGGGGGCTACACCTTC. It translates to CASSYGGGYTF.

The gene calls are TRBV12-5 and TRBJ1-3; 8 bases line up with TRBD1. Germline loops: CDR1 LGHNT, CDR2 FRNRAP. The CDR3 loop spans 16 amino acids. After removal of 6 bases from V and 0 bases from J, the junction contained 7 bases not matched to a gene. CDR3 nucleotides: TGTGCTAGTGGCCGGCCCACAGGGGGCTCTGGAAACACCATATATTTT. This translates into CASGRPTGGSGNTIYF.

V gene TRBV11-3 combines with J gene TRBJ1-1, with D tentatively TRBD1 (5 bases). The ends were cut back, 2 bases at V and 2 bases at J, with 9 bases in the middle. The CDR3 contains 14 residues. CDR1 is SGHNT and CDR2 is YENEEA in the germline V gene. This CDR3 reads CASSLWQGNTEAFF. In nucleotides, the CDR3 is TGTGCCAGCAGCTTATGGCAGGGAAACACTGAAGCTTTCTTT. The entire variable domain, with the rest obtained from reference TRBV11-3 and TRBJ1-1, is as follows: EAGVVQSPRYKIIEKKQPVAFWCNPISGHNTLYWYLQNLGQGPELLIRYENEEAVDDSQLPKDRFSAERLKGVDSTLKIQPAELGDSAVYLCASSLWQGNTEAFFGQGTRLTVV.